This T cell receptor beta chain was sequenced during a study of regulatory T cells in long-lasting Graves disease. The time point denotes: newly diagnosed GD, antithyroid drugs for less than 3 months. PBMC-extracted RNA yielded the TCR library. To make TCR beta libraries, researchers used iRepertoire HTBI primers and Arm-PCR of CDR3 regions. Original processing notes: Identified across the samples were some 62 TRBV segments and roughly 14 TRBJ segments. TCRdb fed the multiplex PCR reads into MiXCR, producing one record per CDR3 protein. The V and J calls and clone size are TCRdb's, not the authors'. The sample lists hundreds of thousands of distinct CDR3 sequences; approximately 15% were seen once. The sample also formed part of further work on T cells in Graves' hyperthyroidism and ophthalmopathy. From that study: Graves' hyperthyroidism showing no ophthalmopathy progression within 18 months was considered stable. A first-round RT-PCR of the TCR CDR3 used the HTBI primer set.

The sample in question was peripheral blood mononuclear cells (PBMCs), obtained at new diagnosis, from a patient treated with antithyroid drugs. This TCR derives from a man in his forties with Graves disease.

The CDR3 is CASSRTVIFSYEQYF. The CDR3, as DNA: TGTGCCAGCAGCCGGACAGTAATTTTCTCCTACGAGCAGTACTTC. The V and J genes are TRBV5-5 and TRBJ2-7, with D possibly matching TRBD1 (6 bases). Trimming cost V 4 bases and J 0 bases, with 14 bases left between them. CDR3 size: 15 residues. Germline V gene lookup returns CDR1 SGHKS and CDR2 YYEKEE (reference sequence).